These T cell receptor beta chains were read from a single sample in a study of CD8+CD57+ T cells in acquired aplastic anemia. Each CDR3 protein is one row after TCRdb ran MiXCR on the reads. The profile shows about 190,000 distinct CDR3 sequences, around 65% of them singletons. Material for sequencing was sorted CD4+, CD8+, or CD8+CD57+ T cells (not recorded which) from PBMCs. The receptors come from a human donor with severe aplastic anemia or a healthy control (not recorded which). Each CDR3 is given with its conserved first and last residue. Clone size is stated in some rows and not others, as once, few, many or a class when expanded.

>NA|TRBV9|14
CASSAHTAGYEQYF
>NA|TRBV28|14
CASSLRGGTGELFF
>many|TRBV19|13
CASRGTETYEQYF
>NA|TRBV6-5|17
CASSYSSGGTSFHEQYF
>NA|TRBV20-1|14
CSARDPAEGDEQFF
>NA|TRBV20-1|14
CSARYGRGQETQYF
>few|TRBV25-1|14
CASSEGGGMYGYTF
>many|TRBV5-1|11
CASSLYGTQYF
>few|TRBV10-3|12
CAISETVEGYTF
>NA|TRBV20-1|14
CSAKTGSPPNEQFF
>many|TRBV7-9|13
CATQLQGSGEQFF
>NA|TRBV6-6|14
CASGGAGGGYEQYF
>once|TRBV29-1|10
CSVDPAEQYF
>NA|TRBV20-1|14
CSARPLLAAGELFF
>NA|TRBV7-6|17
CASSLGSGGPRKDTQYF
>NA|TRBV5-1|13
CASSLTRGDGYTF
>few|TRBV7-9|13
CASSQQGEGEQYF
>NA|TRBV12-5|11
CASGLVQPQHF
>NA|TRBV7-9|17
CASRPERGQGDLYGYTF
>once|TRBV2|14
CASSSGGRAVVQYF
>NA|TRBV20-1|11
CSAREDYEQYF
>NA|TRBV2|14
CASRTTGLNEKLFF
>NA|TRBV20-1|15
CSAPETGGYNSPLHF
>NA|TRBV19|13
CASSSGGVHEQYF
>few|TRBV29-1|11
CSVRALDGYTF
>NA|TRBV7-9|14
CASSFHGRADTQYF
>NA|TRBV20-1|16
CSARDSGGTVRETQYF
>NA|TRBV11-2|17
CASSRRRPTDSNQPQHF
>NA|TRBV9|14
CASSLIAGDYGYTF
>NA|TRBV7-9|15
CATGDRRSTNEKLFF
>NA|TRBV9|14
CASSVKRDGNTIYF
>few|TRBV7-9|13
CASSTRQGGEQFF
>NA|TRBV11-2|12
CASNWGPYEQYF
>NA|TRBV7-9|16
CASSSIGRISYNEQFF
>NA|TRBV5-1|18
CASSLGTGWGGAKNIQYF
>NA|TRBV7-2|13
CASSARAHYEQYF
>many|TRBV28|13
CASSSTITGELFF
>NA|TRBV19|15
CASSRGGPQNYEQYF
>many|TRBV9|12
CASSGDLGTQYF
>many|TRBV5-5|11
CASSLVGEQYF
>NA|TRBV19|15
CASSIRDRSIYGYTF
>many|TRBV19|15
CASRHRGGAGTEAFF
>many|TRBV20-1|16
CSASDSWGQGIYEQYF
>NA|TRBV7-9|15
CASSPPGSSGNTIYF
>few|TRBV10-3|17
CAISDLGQGATYNEQFF
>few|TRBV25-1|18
CASSEEVLAGGLRYEQYF
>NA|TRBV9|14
CASSAITGDYGYTF
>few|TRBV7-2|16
CASSPGLAGAGEAQYF
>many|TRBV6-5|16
CASSPTVRAVDQPQHF
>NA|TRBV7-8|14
CASSLQRLQETQYF